This T cell receptor (beta chain) derives from a study of cytomegalovirus exposure and HLA in healthy donors. Study-wide findings and caveats: Researchers counted around 180 TCR beta chains as cytomegalovirus-associated.

As regards this clone: Its antigen is unidentified.

Libraries were prepared by immunoSEQ multiplex PCR; TCRdb keeps only in-frame clonotypes and omits some of them. The table lists about 130,000 clones, roughly 95% of them singletons. Sequencing used PBMCs. This receptor was obtained from a man aged 18 to 29 in good health and CMV-seronegative.

The chain's CDR3 is CASSLAARSGEQYF. The CDR3 bases are TGTGCCAGCAGCTTAGCCGCTAGATCGGGAGAGCAGTACTTC. V and J are TRBV7-2 and TRBJ2-7; D may be TRBD2 (5 bases). The CDR3 consists of 14 residues. Germline V gives CDR1 SGHTA, CDR2 FQGNSA. V was pared by 0 bases and J by 7 bases, with 13 bases between.